Listed below are T cell receptor beta chains from one sample, sequenced in a study of vaccination effects on CD4 cells after COVID-19. Here immunoSEQ multiplex PCR was the method, and the copy in TCRdb shows in-frame clones only, minus some. The table shows 50,000 to 70,000 clones, with about two thirds occurring only once. These receptors lack a known antigen. Material: CD4+ T cells from PBMCs cultured without peptide, obtained before COVID-19 vaccination. Receptors originate from a human donor who had a prior SARS-CoV-2 infection. Each CDR3 is given with its conserved first and last residue. D genes are given only for firm matches. Clone size appears in some rows only: once, few, many, or a class for an expanded clone.

TGTGCCACCGTCCGAGCCGTGAACACTGAAGCTTTCTTT CATVRAVNTEAFF TRBJ1-1 TRBV2 few NA
TGTGCCAGCAGCCAATCCGCAGGGAATAATGAAAAACTGTTTTTT CASSQSAGNNEKLFF TRBJ1-4 TRBV4-2 NA NA
TGCGCCAGCAGCTTGGAGTCAGTCAACTATGGCTACACCTTC CASSLESVNYGYTF TRBJ1-2 TRBV5-1 NA NA
TGTGCCAGCAGCACGGACTCTTCGAACACCGGGGAGCTGTTTTTT CASSTDSSNTGELFF TRBJ2-2 TRBV5-4 once NA
TGTGCCAGCAGCTCACAGGGATACTCTGGCTACACCTTC CASSSQGYSGYTF TRBJ1-2 TRBV6-5 few NA
TGTGCCAGCAGCCGGAGCGGCCAGGGGAGTTACAATGAGCAGTTCTTC CASSRSGQGSYNEQFF TRBJ2-1 TRBV7-9 few NA
TGTGCCAGCAGCCAAGCATGGCTTCTTCAGGGGTTCGGGGAGCTGTTTTTT CASSQAWLLQGFGELFF TRBJ2-2 TRBV4-2 NA NA
TGCAGCGTACGAAAAGGACAGGGGGCGTGGGGCTACACCTTC CSVRKGQGAWGYTF TRBJ1-2 TRBV29-1 NA TRBD1
TGTGCCAGCAGAGGTCGGCAGTCCCACTTC CASRGRQSHF TRBJ2-5 TRBV28 NA NA
TGCAGCGTTAGGACTAGAGTGAAATCCGGGGAGCTGTTTTTT CSVRTRVKSGELFF TRBJ2-2 TRBV29-1 NA TRBD2
TGTGCCAGCAGCGGGGGACAGTCCTCTGGAAACACCATATATTTT CASSGGQSSGNTIYF TRBJ1-3 TRBV9 NA TRBD1
TGTGCCAGCAGTACCCCGGGTACAGGGGTCTACGAGCAGTACTTC CASSTPGTGVYEQYF TRBJ2-7 TRBV6-5 once TRBD1
TGTGCCAGCAGTCTTCCGCGGAGTATCCAGTACTTC CASSLPRSIQYF TRBJ2-7 TRBV2 NA NA
TGTGCCAGCAGCCAACATCCGACAGGGGAGGAGCAGTACTTC CASSQHPTGEEQYF TRBJ2-7 TRBV5-6 NA TRBD1
TGTGCCAGCAGCTTAGGAATGGCGGGGGGGCCCAGGGATGAGCAGTTCTTC CASSLGMAGGPRDEQFF TRBJ2-1 TRBV7-2 once TRBD2
TGTGCCAGCAGCCCCCCTCACGCCTTTCGCCACTATGGCTACACCTTC CASSPPHAFRHYGYTF TRBJ1-2 TRBV7-2 NA NA
TGTGCCACCAGCTCCCGATCGTGGGCGGGAGGTTTTAGTGAGCAGTTCTTC CATSSRSWAGGFSEQFF TRBJ2-1 TRBV15 NA TRBD2
TGTGCCAGCAGTAGCCGGGACTCCGCTGGCTACACCTTC CASSSRDSAGYTF TRBJ1-2 TRBV6-6 NA NA
TGCGCCAGCAGCCAAGAGGGGGGACTAGCGGGAGCGTACACCGGGGAGCTGTTTTTT CASSQEGGLAGAYTGELFF TRBJ2-2 TRBV4-1 NA TRBD2
TGTGCCAGCAACGCCGGGTCTAGCCAGGGGGGTGAAGCTTTCTTT CASNAGSSQGGEAFF TRBJ1-1 TRBV6-5 once TRBD1
TGTGCCAGCAGCCACTTATCGGTGATTAGCACAGATACGCAGTATTTT CASSHLSVISTDTQYF TRBJ2-3 TRBV3-1/TRBV3-2 NA NA
TGTGCCAGCAGCCAAGGGGCGGCAGATCCCTACGAGCAGTACTTC CASSQGAADPYEQYF TRBJ2-7 TRBV3-1/TRBV3-2 NA NA
TGCGCCAGCAGTCGGTCATCACAGAACAATGAAAAACTGTTTTTT CASSRSSQNNEKLFF TRBJ1-4 TRBV5-1 few NA
TGTGCCAGCAGCTCACTCGTCAGTTTGGGTCAGCCCCAGCATTTT CASSSLVSLGQPQHF TRBJ1-5 TRBV21-1 few NA
TGTGCCAGCAGCGTTCACGCAAGGTCCTACGAGCAGTACTTC CASSVHARSYEQYF TRBJ2-7 TRBV9 NA NA
TGTGCCAGCAGCCAAGGAGGAGCGGGAGGGAGGTGGGAGACCCAGTACTTC CASSQGGAGGRWETQYF TRBJ2-5 TRBV3-1/TRBV3-2 NA TRBD2
TGTGCCAGCAGTTACTTGACCAGGGTGGGATTCTCCAACGAGCAGTTCTTC CASSYLTRVGFSNEQFF TRBJ2-1 TRBV6-2/TRBV6-3 NA NA
TGTGCCAGATATAAACCTACCCTCGACAGGGATGTCCATGGCTACACCTTC CARYKPTLDRDVHGYTF TRBJ1-2 TRBV27 NA TRBD1
TGTGCCAGCAGCTTAAAAGGACTAGCGGGCCCGAGCTCCTACGAGCAGTACTTC CASSLKGLAGPSSYEQYF TRBJ2-7 TRBV7-2 NA TRBD2
TGTGCCAGCAGCCAAGGACTAGCGGGAGTAGAGACCCAGTACTTC CASSQGLAGVETQYF TRBJ2-5 TRBV27 NA TRBD2
TGTGCCAGCAGTATCGGGGGACGGAGGAATTCACCCCTCCACTTT CASSIGGRRNSPLHF TRBJ1-6 TRBV7-9 few NA
TGTGCCAGCAGCCCCCAGGGAGCTGGAAACACCATATATTTT CASSPQGAGNTIYF TRBJ1-3 TRBV7-3 few NA
TGTGCCAGCAGCCAAGAACACCCGAAAGGGACCCAGTACTTC CASSQEHPKGTQYF TRBJ2-5 TRBV3-1/TRBV3-2 NA NA
TGTGCCAGCACCAACAACGGGTTCCTCGGCCCTGCAACTAATGAAAAACTGTTTTTT CASTNNGFLGPATNEKLFF TRBJ1-4 TRBV7-9 NA NA
TGTGCCAGCAGCTGGCAGGGGGACTCCTACAATGAGCAGTTCTTC CASSWQGDSYNEQFF TRBJ2-1 TRBV5-5 many TRBD1
TGTGCCACCAGCAGACGGGGCCAGGGAGGTTCACCCCTCCACTTT CATSRRGQGGSPLHF TRBJ1-6 TRBV15 NA NA
TGTGCCACCATGGGGACAGCCCCCCTTTCTGGAAACACCATATATTTT CATMGTAPLSGNTIYF TRBJ1-3 TRBV7-8 NA TRBD1
TGTGCCAGCAGCCAAGACCCGCCCCCCCCCGCGTTCTTC CASSQDPPPPAFF TRBJ2-1 TRBV4-2 NA NA
TGTGCCACCAGCAGAAGGAGGGGGTTTGCCGATCCTGGAAACACCATATATTTT CATSRRRGFADPGNTIYF TRBJ1-3 TRBV15 NA NA
TGTGCCAGCAGCCACGGGGACAGGGTACCCTACGAGCAGTACTTC CASSHGDRVPYEQYF TRBJ2-7 TRBV3-1/TRBV3-2 NA TRBD1
TGCAGTGCTAGTGGAGTTATAGCGGGGGCCGACTTCACAGATACGCAGTATTTT CSASGVIAGADFTDTQYF TRBJ2-3 TRBV20-1 NA TRBD2
TGTGCCAGCTCATACCTAGGGGAAGCAAATGGCTACACCTTC CASSYLGEANGYTF TRBJ1-2 TRBV18 NA NA
TGTGCCTGGAGTGTACCCGGGACAGTTGGGCCACCCCTCCACTTT CAWSVPGTVGPPLHF TRBJ1-6 TRBV30 NA TRBD1
TGCAGTGCCCTACGGGGGGTTGACGGGGAGCTGTTTTTT CSALRGVDGELFF TRBJ2-2 TRBV29-1 NA TRBD2
TGTGCCAGCAGGAGACAGGGCGACACTGAAGCTTTCTTT CASRRQGDTEAFF TRBJ1-1 TRBV11-2 NA TRBD1
TGTGCCAGCTCACCTTATAGGGACAGCGAAAAACTGTTTTTT CASSPYRDSEKLFF TRBJ1-4 TRBV18 NA TRBD1
TGTGCCACCAGTGCCACTGGGACTAGCGGACACAATGAGCAGTTCTTC CATSATGTSGHNEQFF TRBJ2-1 TRBV24-1 few TRBD2
TGCGCCAGCAGCTTGTCTCTAGGGGAGCGGGAGACCCAGTACTTC CASSLSLGERETQYF TRBJ2-5 TRBV5-1 NA NA
TGTGCCAGCAGTTACGCGGGGAGCGGTACGCAGTATTTT CASSYAGSGTQYF TRBJ2-3 TRBV6-5 NA NA
TGCGCCAGCCGATGGACAGAGTCAATCCAAGAGACCCAGTACTTC CASRWTESIQETQYF TRBJ2-5 TRBV5-1 NA NA
TGCGCCAGCAGCCTCGAGGGGACAGGGGATGAAAAACTGTTTTTT CASSLEGTGDEKLFF TRBJ1-4 TRBV4-1 NA TRBD1
TGTGCCAGCAGTTACGGGGGATTGAAAGCGAATCAGCCCCAGCATTTT CASSYGGLKANQPQHF TRBJ1-5 TRBV6-6 NA NA
TGTGCCAGCAGCTTGGGACAGGGCACTAGGGAGCAGTACTTC CASSLGQGTREQYF TRBJ2-7 TRBV7-3 NA TRBD1
TGTGCCAGCAGCTTAGCCCTAGCGGGGACCTACAATGAGCAGTTCTTC CASSLALAGTYNEQFF TRBJ2-1 TRBV7-9 few TRBD2
TGCGCCAGCATGGTCCCCGGGGGGGAACAAGAGACCCAGTACTTC CASMVPGGEQETQYF TRBJ2-5 TRBV10-1 once TRBD2